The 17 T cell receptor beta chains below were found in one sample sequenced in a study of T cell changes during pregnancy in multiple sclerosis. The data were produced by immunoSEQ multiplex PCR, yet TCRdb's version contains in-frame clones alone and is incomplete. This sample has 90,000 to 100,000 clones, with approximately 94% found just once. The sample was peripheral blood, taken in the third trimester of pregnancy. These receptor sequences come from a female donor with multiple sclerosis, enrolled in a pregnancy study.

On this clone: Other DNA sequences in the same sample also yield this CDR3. In DNA, the CDR3 is TGTGCCTCGGGACAGGGCTACGAGCAGTACTTC. It yields the protein CASGQGYEQYF. The chain joins TRBV19 to TRBJ2-7; 9 nucleotides align to TRBD1. Germline-derived CDR1 and CDR2 are LNHDA and SQIVND (reference sequence). The CDR3 covers 11 residues. V dropped 11 bases and J dropped 3; count of bases not matched to a gene: 2.

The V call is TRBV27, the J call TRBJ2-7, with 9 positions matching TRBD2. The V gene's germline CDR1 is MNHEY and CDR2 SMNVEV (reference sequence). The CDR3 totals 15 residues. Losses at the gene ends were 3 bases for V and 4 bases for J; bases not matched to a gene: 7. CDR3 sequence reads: CASSLRSGREYEQYF. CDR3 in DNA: TGTGCCAGCAGTTTGCGTAGCGGGAGAGAGTACGAGCAGTACTTC.

This CDR3 is CASSAGTGYEQYF. The CDR3 bases are TGTGCCAGCAGCGCTGGGACAGGCTACGAGCAGTACTTC. The V call is TRBV9, the J call TRBJ2-7; TRBD1 aligns across 8 bases. The CDR3 totals 13 residues. Trimming cost V 3 bases and J 3 bases; bases outside gene matches: 2. CDR1 is SGDLS and CDR2 is YYNGEE in the germline V gene.

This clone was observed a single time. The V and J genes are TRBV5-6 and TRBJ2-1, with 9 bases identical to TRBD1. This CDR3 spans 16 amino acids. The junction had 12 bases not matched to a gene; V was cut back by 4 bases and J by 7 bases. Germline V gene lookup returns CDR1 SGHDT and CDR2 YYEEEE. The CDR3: CASSRSGTGFGNEQFF. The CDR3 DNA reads TGTGCCAGCAGCAGGAGTGGGACAGGGTTCGGGAATGAGCAGTTCTTC.

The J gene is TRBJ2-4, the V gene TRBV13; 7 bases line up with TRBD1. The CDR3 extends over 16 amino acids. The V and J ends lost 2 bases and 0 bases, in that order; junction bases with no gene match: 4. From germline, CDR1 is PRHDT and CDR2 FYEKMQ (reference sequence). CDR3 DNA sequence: TGTGCCAGCAGCTTATCACAGGGGAGAGCCAAAAACATTCAGTACTTC. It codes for CASSLSQGRAKNIQYF.

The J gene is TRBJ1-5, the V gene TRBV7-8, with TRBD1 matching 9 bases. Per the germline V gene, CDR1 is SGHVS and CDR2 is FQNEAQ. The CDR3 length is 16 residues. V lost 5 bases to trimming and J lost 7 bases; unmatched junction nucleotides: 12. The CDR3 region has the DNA TGTGCCAGCAGCCTCGATTCGACAGGGGGGCGGCAGCCCCAGCATTTT. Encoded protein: CASSLDSTGGRQPQHF.

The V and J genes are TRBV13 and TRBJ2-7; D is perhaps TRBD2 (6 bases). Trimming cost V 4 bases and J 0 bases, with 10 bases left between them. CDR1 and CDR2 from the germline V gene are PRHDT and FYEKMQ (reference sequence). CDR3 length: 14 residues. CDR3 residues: CASSSFGGSYEQYF. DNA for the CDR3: TGTGCCAGCAGCTCCTTCGGGGGCTCCTACGAGCAGTACTTC.

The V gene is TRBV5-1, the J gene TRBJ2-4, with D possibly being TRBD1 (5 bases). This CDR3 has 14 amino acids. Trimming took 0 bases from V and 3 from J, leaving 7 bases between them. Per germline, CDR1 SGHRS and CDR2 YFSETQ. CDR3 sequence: CASSLGQSKNIQYF. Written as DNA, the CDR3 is TGCGCCAGCAGCTTGGGACAGAGCAAAAACATTCAGTACTTC. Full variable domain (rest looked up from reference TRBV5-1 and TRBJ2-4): KAGVTQTPRYLIKTRGQQVTLSCSPISGHRSVSWYQQTPGQGLQFLFEYFSETQRNKGNFPGRFSGRQFSNSRSEMNVSTLELGDSALYLCASSLGQSKNIQYFGAGTRLSVL.

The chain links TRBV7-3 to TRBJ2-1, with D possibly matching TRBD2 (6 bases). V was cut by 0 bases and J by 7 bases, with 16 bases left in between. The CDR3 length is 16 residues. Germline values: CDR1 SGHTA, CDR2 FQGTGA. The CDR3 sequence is CASSLTPWGGSNEQFF. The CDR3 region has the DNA TGTGCCAGCAGCTTAACCCCTTGGGGAGGATCGAATGAGCAGTTCTTC.

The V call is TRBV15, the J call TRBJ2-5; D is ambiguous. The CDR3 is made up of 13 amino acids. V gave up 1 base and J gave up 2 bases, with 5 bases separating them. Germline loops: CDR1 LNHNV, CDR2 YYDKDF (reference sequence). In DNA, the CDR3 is TGTGCCACCAGCAGAGGGCCTCAAGAGACCCAGTACTTC. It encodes CATSRGPQETQYF.

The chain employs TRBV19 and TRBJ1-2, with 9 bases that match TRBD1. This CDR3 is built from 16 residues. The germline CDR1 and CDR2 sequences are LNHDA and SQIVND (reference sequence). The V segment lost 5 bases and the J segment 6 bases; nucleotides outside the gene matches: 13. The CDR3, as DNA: TGTGCCAGTAGTTTTCCCCCCTACGACAGGGGGAATGGCTACACCTTC. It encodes CASSFPPYDRGNGYTF.

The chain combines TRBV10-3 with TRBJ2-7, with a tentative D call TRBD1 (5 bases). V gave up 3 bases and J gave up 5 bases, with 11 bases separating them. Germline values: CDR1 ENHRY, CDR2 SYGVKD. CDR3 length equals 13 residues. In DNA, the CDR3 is TGTGCCATCAGTGACAGGGTGGTCAACGAGCAGTACTTC. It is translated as CAISDRVVNEQYF.

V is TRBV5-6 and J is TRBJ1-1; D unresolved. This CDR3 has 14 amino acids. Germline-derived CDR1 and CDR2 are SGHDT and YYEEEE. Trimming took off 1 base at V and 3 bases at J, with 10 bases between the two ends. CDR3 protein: CASSLMVADTEAFF. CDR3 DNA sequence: TGTGCCAGCAGCTTGATGGTGGCTGACACTGAAGCTTTCTTT.

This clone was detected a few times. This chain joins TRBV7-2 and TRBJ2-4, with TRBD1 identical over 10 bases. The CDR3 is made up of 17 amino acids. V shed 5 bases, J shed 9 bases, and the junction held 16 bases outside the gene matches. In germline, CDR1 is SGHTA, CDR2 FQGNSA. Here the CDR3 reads CASSPAGQGVMASIQYF. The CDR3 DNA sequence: TGTGCCAGCAGCCCAGCTGGACAGGGGGTGATGGCCAGCATTCAGTACTTC.

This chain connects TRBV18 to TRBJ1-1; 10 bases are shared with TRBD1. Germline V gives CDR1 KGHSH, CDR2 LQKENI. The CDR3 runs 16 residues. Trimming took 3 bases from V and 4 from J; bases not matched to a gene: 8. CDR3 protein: CASSPRDRGEGTEAFF. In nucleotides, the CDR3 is TGTGCCAGCTCACCGCGGGACAGGGGAGAGGGCACTGAAGCTTTCTTT.

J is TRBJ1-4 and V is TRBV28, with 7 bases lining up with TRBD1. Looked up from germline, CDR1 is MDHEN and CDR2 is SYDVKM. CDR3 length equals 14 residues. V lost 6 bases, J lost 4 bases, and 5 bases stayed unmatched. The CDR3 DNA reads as TGTGCCAGCAGCTTAGGGGGCCGTAATGAAAAACTGTTTTTT. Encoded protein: CASSLGGRNEKLFF.

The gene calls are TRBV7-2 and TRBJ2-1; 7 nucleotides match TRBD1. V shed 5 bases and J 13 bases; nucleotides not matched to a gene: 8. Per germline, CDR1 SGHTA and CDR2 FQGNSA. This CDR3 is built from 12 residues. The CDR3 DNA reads TGTGCCAGCAGCCTTCCGGGACAGCGTCAGTTCTTC. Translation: CASSLPGQRQFF.